This T cell receptor (beta chain) was sequenced in a study of cytomegalovirus exposure and HLA in healthy donors. Amplification used 60 Vbeta primers and 13 Jbeta primers. TCRdb's table, derived via immunoSEQ multiplex PCR, lists solely in-frame clones and lacks some. The repertoire holds about 200,000 clones, with 82% as singletons. With V trimmed by 3 bases and J by 5 bases, 5 bases remained unmatched. The CDR3 totals 16 residues. The germline V gene encodes CDR1 SGHNT and CDR2 YYREEE (reference sequence). Study-wide points: Common viral pathogens were later found to be apparently linked to several of the most significant clusters. The authors later found TCR association rates varying by HLA locus, with DRB1 most and HLA-C fewest. The study recorded 164 TCR beta chains that were cytomegalovirus-associated. Most subjects' HLA-A and HLA-B alleles were reportedly predicted from TCR beta sequences.

Concerning this clone: Antigen specificity is unknown.

Specimen: PBMCs. This receptor was identified in a woman in her 40s in good health and CMV-seronegative. V usage is TRBV5-4 and J usage is TRBJ2-2; TRBD1 matches 12 bases. The CDR3 sequence: CASSSGQGAGTGELFF. The CDR3 DNA is TGTGCCAGCAGCTCGGGACAGGGGGCAGGAACCGGGGAGCTGTTTTTT.